This passage covers 11 T cell receptor beta chains from one sample sequenced in a study of T-cell reconstitution after alpha-beta-depleted transplantation in children. During its preparation, the TCRbeta library received unique molecular identifiers. TCRdb independently ran MiXCR on the PCR reads; one entry per CDR3 protein. The sample lists about a million distinct CDR3 sequences, roughly 29% occurring once. The specimen comprised PBMCs, mostly from graft donor cells, sampled 360 days after TCRalphabeta/CD19-depleted stem cell transplant. All receptors derive from a boy in the first two years of life who had a stem cell transplant for SCID, so the T cells may come from the graft donor.

This clonotype was picked up a small number of times. This sequence joins TRBV20-1 and TRBJ2-7; 8 nucleotides line up with TRBD1. This CDR3 is 14 amino acids long. Looked up from germline, CDR1 is DFQATT and CDR2 is SNEGSKA (reference sequence). The ends lost 0 bases at V and 3 bases at J; junction bases unmatched: 4. CDR3 sequence: CSARDPQGGYEQYF. DNA for the CDR3: TGCAGTGCTAGAGATCCACAGGGGGGCTACGAGCAGTACTTC.

This CDR3 is CASSLESRLAGAFYNEQFF. The CDR3 DNA sequence: TGTGCCAGCAGCTTAGAGAGCAGACTAGCGGGGGCCTTCTACAATGAGCAGTTCTTC. This chain joins TRBV7-9 and TRBJ2-1; 12 bases fit TRBD2. J gave up 3 bases and V 1 base, and 10 bases lay outside the gene matches. Germline CDR1 SEHNR, CDR2 FQNEAQ (reference sequence). The CDR3 has 19 amino acids.

The table lists this clonotype with a count of one. The genes are TRBV12-3 or TRBV12-4 and TRBJ1-4; 9 bases line up with TRBD1. The CDR3 has 15 residues. The junction had 10 bases not matched to a gene; V was cut back by 6 bases and J by 8 bases. The CDR3 protein is CASRHTGTGREKLFF. Written as DNA, the CDR3 is TGTGCCAGCAGGCATACCGGGACAGGGAGGGAAAAACTGTTTTTT.

The chain combines TRBV5-1 with TRBJ2-1, with 9 bases matching TRBD2. From germline, CDR1 is SGHRS and CDR2 YFSETQ. The CDR3 has 17 residues. After removal of 0 bases from V and 5 bases from J, the junction contained 9 bases not matched to a gene. CDR3 DNA: TGCGCCAGCAGCTTGGCCATAGCGGGGGCCCTGAACAATGAGCAGTTCTTC. Protein: CASSLAIAGALNNEQFF.

This clonotype was observed many times. The gene calls are TRBV5-1 and TRBJ2-5; D is uncertain. This CDR3 contains 12 residues. Germline V gene lookup returns CDR1 SGHRS and CDR2 YFSETQ. V lost 3 bases and J 5 bases, leaving 8 bases between the germline ends. This CDR3 is CASSSLGETQYF. The CDR3 DNA is TGCGCCAGCAGCTCCCTAGGGGAGACCCAGTACTTC.

This clonotype was detected only a few times. The rearrangement uses TRBV27 and TRBJ2-7, with 13 bases that match TRBD2. V trimming: 2 bases; J trimming: 3 bases; junction bases outside the gene matches: 13. Germline-derived CDR1 and CDR2 are MNHEY and SMNVEV (reference sequence). The CDR3 runs to 19 residues. CDR3 bases: TGTGCCAGCAGTTTAATAGGGGGACTAGCGGGGCCCGTCCTCTACGAGCAGTACTTC. Encoded protein: CASSLIGGLAGPVLYEQYF.

This clonotype was recorded a few times. J is TRBJ1-5 and V is TRBV12-3 or TRBV12-4; TRBD1 is a possible D gene (6 bases). V shed 7 bases and J shed 4 bases, with 23 bases lying between them. This CDR3 has 17 residues. The CDR3 sequence is CASTTTAGTPRNQPQHF. The DNA for the CDR3 is TGTGCCAGCACCACAACGGCCGGGACACCAAGAAATCAGCCCCAGCATTTT.

CDR3 bases: TGCGCCAGCAGCTTGGCCGGGAGGCCAGGGGCCAATGAGCAGTTCTTC. This encodes CASSLAGRPGANEQFF. This chain links TRBV5-1 with TRBJ2-1, with D possibly being TRBD2 (7 bases). Germline-derived CDR1 and CDR2 are SGHRS and YFSETQ. The CDR3 contains 16 residues. V was trimmed by 0 bases and J by 6 bases, leaving 16 bases between them.

The rearrangement joins TRBV5-1 to TRBJ1-3; TRBD1 aligns across 7 bases. From germline, CDR1 is SGHRS and CDR2 YFSETQ. V dropped 0 bases and J dropped 2; count of bases not matched to a gene: 11. This CDR3 spans 18 amino acids. Here the CDR3 reads CASSLGTGWGPPGNTIYF. CDR3 DNA sequence: TGCGCCAGCAGCTTGGGGACAGGTTGGGGGCCGCCTGGAAACACCATATATTTT. Looking up the rest from reference TRBV5-1 and TRBJ1-3 gives the full variable domain: KAGVTQTPRYLIKTRGQQVTLSCSPISGHRSVSWYQQTPGQGLQFLFEYFSETQRNKGNFPGRFSGRQFSNSRSEMNVSTLELGDSALYLCASSLGTGWGPPGNTIYFGEGSWLTVV.

The rearrangement uses TRBV7-2 and TRBJ2-7; TRBD2 matches at 11 bases. The V gene's germline CDR1 is SGHTA and CDR2 FQGNSA. V lost 5 bases, J lost 6 bases, and 12 bases stayed unmatched. The CDR3 has 16 residues. CDR3 DNA sequence: TGTGCCAGCAGCCCCCGCGGGGGACTAGCGGATTTCGAGCAGTACTTC. Protein sequence: CASSPRGGLADFEQYF.

This clonotype showed up just a few times. This chain links TRBV18 with TRBJ2-7, with 7 bases that match TRBD1. The CDR3 runs 13 residues. Germline lookup yields CDR1 KGHSH and CDR2 LQKENI. Losses at the gene ends were 5 bases for V and 6 bases for J; bases not matched to a gene: 7. The CDR3 nucleotides are TGTGCCAGCTCAGGGGATCGACAGGGCGAGCAGTACTTC. It specifies CASSGDRQGEQYF. The full variable domain, rest sourced from reference TRBV18 and TRBJ2-7, is NAGVMQNPRHLVRRRGQEARLRCSPMKGHSHVYWYRQLPEEGLKFMVYLQKENIIDESGMPKERFSAEFPKEGPSILRIQQVVRGDSAAYFCASSGDRQGEQYFGPGTRLTVT.